These 22 T cell receptor beta chains came from one sample sequenced in a study of human T cells and chemical hapten exposure. The time point: patch test 2, 6 weeks after DPC sensitization. Treatment denoted: therapeutic diphenylcyclopropenone sensitization with weekly scalp DPC. TCRdb ran MiXCR on the RACE reads and lists one entry per CDR3 protein. The sample holds under 100,000 distinct CDR3 sequences; more than 9.5% are singletons and the top ten take 3.2%. The sample consisted of whole blood, taken in connection with sensitization to the hapten diphenylcyclopropenone (DPC). These receptors all come from a woman between 40 and 50 years old with alopecia areata. Some clones in this sample may be carry-over from other donors' samples.

This chain links TRBV3-1 with TRBJ2-3; D perhaps matches TRBD2 (6 bases). Trimming stripped 0 bases from V and 0 bases from J, with 10 bases between. This CDR3 is built from 16 residues. Per germline, CDR1 LGHDT and CDR2 YNNKEL (reference sequence). CDR3 loop: CASSQDGGTSTDTQYF. In DNA form, the CDR3 reads TGTGCCAGCAGCCAAGATGGGGGGACTAGCACAGATACGCAGTATTTT.

The CDR3 DNA is TGTGCCAGCAGTTACGGGGGTGGTTTGGGCACAGATACGCAGTATTTT. Protein product: CASSYGGGLGTDTQYF. The chain links TRBV6-2 or TRBV6-3 to TRBJ2-3; perhaps D is TRBD1 or TRBD2 (5 bases each). CDR1 is MNHEY, CDR2 SVGEGT, per germline. The CDR3 runs 16 residues. Trimming shortened V by 2 bases and J by 1 base, and 13 bases separated the two germline ends.

This clonotype has more than one count but fewer than ten. CDR3 sequence: CASSLGLADSYNEQFF. Written as DNA, the CDR3 is TGTGCCAGCAGCTTGGGACTAGCGGACTCCTACAATGAGCAGTTCTTC. The V gene is TRBV5-4, the J gene TRBJ2-1, with 9 bases identical to TRBD2. The CDR3 sequence is 16 residues long. J gave up 0 bases and V 0 bases, and 1 base lay outside the gene matches. CDR1 and CDR2 (germline): SGHNT, YYREEE (reference sequence).

The chain recombines TRBV12-3 or TRBV12-4 with TRBJ2-1; tentative D call: TRBD1 (6 bases). The CDR3 totals 13 residues. Between the trimmed V and J ends, which lost 6 bases and 9 bases, there was a span of 15 bases. CDR3 DNA sequence: TGTGCCAGCAGCCGACAGGTCGCGGGTGAGCAGTTCTTC. Its protein is CASSRQVAGEQFF.

The chain employs TRBV7-2 and TRBJ1-5; D not certain. V dropped 1 base and J dropped 7 bases, with 8 bases sitting between them. This CDR3 region has 13 residues. Germline-derived CDR1 and CDR2 are SGHTA and FQGNSA. The CDR3 loop reads CASSLGGRQPQHF. CDR3 coding DNA: TGTGCCAGCAGCTTAGGAGGCCGGCAGCCCCAGCATTTT. Full variable domain (remainder filled in from reference TRBV7-2 and TRBJ1-5): GAGVSQSPSNKVTEKGKDVELRCDPISGHTALYWYRQSLGQGLEFLIYFQGNSAPDKSGLPSDRFSAERTGGSVSTLTIQRTQQEDSAVYLCASSLGGRQPQHFGDGTRLSIL.

This clonotype has at least ten counts. This chain joins TRBV30 and TRBJ2-3; TRBD1 is a possible D gene (5 bases). With 4 bases removed from V and 6 bases from J, the gap between germline ends came to 11 bases. CDR3 size: 12 residues. Germline V CDR1 and CDR2: GTSNPN, SVGIG (reference sequence). In DNA form, the CDR3 reads TGTGCCTGGACTTCTCCAGGGGATACGCAGTATTTT. The encoded protein is CAWTSPGDTQYF.

This clonotype has at least ten counts. The V and J genes are TRBV12-3 or TRBV12-4 and TRBJ2-1; no clear D. The CDR3 consists of 14 residues. V dropped 5 bases and J dropped 9 bases, with 17 bases sitting between them. This CDR3 reads CASSRTVPPREQFF. CDR3 in DNA: TGTGCCAGCAGTCGAACGGTGCCGCCTCGTGAGCAGTTCTTC.

This clonotype was recorded many times. The rearrangement joins TRBV28 to TRBJ1-5; no reliable D call. Trimming removed 2 bases from V and 1 base from J, with 12 bases in between. The germline CDR1 and CDR2 sequences are MDHEN and SYDVKM. The CDR3 is made up of 16 amino acids. CDR3 region: CASSLGPGTSNQPQHF. The CDR3 DNA sequence: TGTGCCAGCAGTTTAGGCCCGGGTACGAGCAATCAGCCCCAGCATTTT.

This chain connects TRBV6-5 to TRBJ2-1; TRBD2 matches 11 bases. Germline V gives CDR1 MNHEY, CDR2 SVGAGI. V gave up 0 bases and J gave up 12 bases; unmatched junction bases: 13. This CDR3 spans 17 amino acids. This chain's CDR3 is CASSYSEEGLAGGGQFF. The CDR3 nucleotides read TGTGCCAGCAGTTACTCGGAGGAGGGGCTAGCGGGAGGTGGGCAGTTCTTC.

This clonotype was recorded at least ten times. CDR3 DNA: TGTGCCACCGAGCTGGGACTAGCTTTCGATGAGCAGTTCTTC. This codes for CATELGLAFDEQFF. The V call is TRBV2, the J call TRBJ2-1, with TRBD2 identical over 9 bases. CDR1 SNHLY and CDR2 FYNNEI come from the germline V gene. This CDR3 is 14 amino acids long. The V gene end was trimmed by 10 bases and the J gene end by 8 bases; junction bases not matched to a gene: 12.

This clonotype was detected only a few times. The CDR3 reads CASSQITSGRSSGANVLTF. The CDR3 DNA sequence: TGTGCCAGTAGTCAGATAACTAGCGGGAGGTCCTCTGGGGCCAACGTCCTGACTTTC. The gene calls are TRBV19 and TRBJ2-6, with 12 nucleotides matching TRBD2. The CDR3 is 19 residues long. The germline CDR1 and CDR2 sequences are LNHDA and SQIVND (reference sequence). V shed 5 bases and J 0 bases; nucleotides not matched to a gene: 8.

The genes are TRBV7-2 and TRBJ2-7; unclear D gene. This CDR3 comprises 13 residues. Germline-derived CDR1 and CDR2 are SGHTA and FQGNSA. The ends were cut back, 4 bases at V and 0 bases at J, with 7 bases in the middle. The CDR3 loop reads CASSSPISYEQYF. DNA of the CDR3: TGTGCCAGCAGCTCCCCCATCTCCTACGAGCAGTACTTC.

This clonotype was detected many times. This rearrangement joins TRBV7-2 to TRBJ2-1; no clear D. V shed 2 bases and J shed 10 bases, with 9 bases lying between them. CDR3 length equals 12 residues. In germline, CDR1 is SGHTA, CDR2 FQGNSA. The CDR3 sequence is CASSLYLQEQFF. CDR3 nucleotide sequence: TGTGCCAGCAGCTTATATCTGCAGGAGCAGTTCTTC.

Many counts were recorded for this clonotype. The chain recombines TRBV20-1 with TRBJ1-2, with D possibly being TRBD1 (6 bases). Germline V gene lookup returns CDR1 DFQATT and CDR2 SNEGSKA (reference sequence). This CDR3 is 16 amino acids long. The V end was cut by 6 bases, the J end by 1 base, with 21 bases between. CDR3 region: CSATGPGAGINYGYTF. The CDR3 DNA is TGCAGTGCCACGGGCCCAGGGGCGGGAATTAACTATGGCTACACCTTC.

The chain links TRBV7-2 to TRBJ2-7, with 10 positions matching TRBD1. This CDR3 is 19 amino acids long. V lost 5 bases and J lost 4; bases outside the gene matches: 20. Germline V gene data show CDR1 as SGHTA and CDR2 as FQGNSA. The CDR3 DNA sequence: TGTGCCAGCAGCCCCCAACCGGGGACAGGGGCTAACCTACGGTACGAGCAGTACTTC. Translated, it gives CASSPQPGTGANLRYEQYF.

The rearrangement joins TRBV19 to TRBJ2-2, with 9 bases identical to TRBD2. The CDR3 is 15 amino acids. CDR1 is LNHDA, CDR2 SQIVND, per germline (reference sequence). J lost 5 bases, V lost 5 bases, and 6 bases had no gene match. The CDR3 DNA follows: TGTGCCAGTAGTGAGGCGGGACTAGCAACCGGGGAGCTGTTTTTT. This encodes CASSEAGLATGELFF.

The table lists this clonotype with many counts. The V and J genes are TRBV7-6 and TRBJ2-1; D is undetermined. Germline lookup yields CDR1 SGHVS and CDR2 FNYEAQ. Trimming removed 5 bases from V and 0 bases from J, with 11 bases in between. The CDR3 runs to 15 residues. CDR3 DNA: TGTGCCAGCAGCCCTTACGTAAGCTCCTACAATGAGCAGTTCTTC. Translation gives CASSPYVSSYNEQFF.

This clonotype has a handful of counts. V usage is TRBV14 and J usage is TRBJ1-1, with D uncertain. Looked up from germline, CDR1 is SGHDN and CDR2 is FVKESK. CDR3 length: 15 amino acids. V was trimmed by 0 bases and J by 2 bases, leaving 10 bases between them. For the CDR3, the DNA is TGTGCCAGCAGCCAAGAATTGGCACCTAACACTGAAGCTTTCTTT. Translating it yields CASSQELAPNTEAFF.

V usage is TRBV7-2 and J usage is TRBJ2-2, with D tentatively TRBD1 (5 bases). Germline CDR1 reads SGHTA; CDR2 reads FQGNSA. V shed 10 bases and J shed 0 bases, with 12 bases lying between them. This CDR3 has 14 residues. CDR3 in amino acids: CATQGLANTGELFF. CDR3 in DNA: TGTGCCACCCAGGGCCTCGCGAACACCGGGGAGCTGTTTTTT.

This clonotype was counted a few times. The chain uses TRBV6-1 and TRBJ1-2; 7 nucleotides line up with TRBD1. Per germline, CDR1 MNHNS and CDR2 SASEGT. V was clipped by 5 bases and J by 6 bases; unmatched bases: 15. The CDR3 runs to 16 residues. CDR3 DNA: TGTGCCAGCAGTCAGGGACAGCCGATAGTCTGGGATGGCTACACCTTC. It translates to CASSQGQPIVWDGYTF.

This clonotype was counted ten times or more. The V call is TRBV4-1, the J call TRBJ2-1, with TRBD2 identical over 10 bases. The CDR3 contains 15 residues. With V trimmed by 2 bases and J by 8 bases, 6 bases remained unmatched. Germline CDR1 MGHRA, CDR2 YSYEKL. CDR3 nucleotide sequence: TGCGCCAGCAGCCAACGAGCGGGAGGGTCGGATGAGCAGTTCTTC. Its translation is CASSQRAGGSDEQFF.

Turning to this clonotype: Germline is not matched at one junction end, which may reflect a read error. The V gene is TRBV20-1, the J gene TRBJ2-7; TRBD2 aligns across 9 bases. The germline V gene has CDR1 DFQATT and CDR2 SNEGSKA (reference sequence). The CDR3 is 15 residues long. The CDR3 sequence is CSAGEMAGGKYEQYF. CDR3 DNA: TGCAGTGCTGGAGAGATGGCGGGGGGGAAATACGAGCAGTACTTC.